The rows below give T cell receptor beta chains drawn from one sample of a study of cytomegalovirus exposure and HLA in healthy donors. Clones were sequenced by immunoSEQ multiplex PCR, and TCRdb holds only the in-frame ones, with some missing. Of more than 85,000 clones listed, roughly 76% are singletons. The sequenced sample was PBMCs. These receptors originate from a man aged 30-40 years in good health and CMV-seropositive. CDR3s include the opening cysteine and the closing phenylalanine or tryptophan. D genes are given only for firm matches. A clone size is listed for some rows: how often the clone was seen (once, few, many), or a class if it is expanded.

CDR3nt: TGTGCCAGCAGTTCCCGGACAGGGGTGTACGAGCAGTACTTC; CDR3aa: CASSSRTGVYEQYF; j_gene: TRBJ2-7; d_gene: TRBD1; v_gene: TRBV27; abundance: NA
CDR3nt: TGCGCCAGCAGCCATACCGGACTAGCGGGGGGAAACCAAGAGACCCAGTACTTC; CDR3aa: CASSHTGLAGGNQETQYF; j_gene: TRBJ2-5; d_gene: TRBD2; v_gene: TRBV4-1; abundance: NA
CDR3nt: TGTGCCAGCAGCTTAAATAATAACTATGGCTACACCTTC; CDR3aa: CASSLNNNYGYTF; j_gene: TRBJ1-2; d_gene: NA; v_gene: TRBV7-9; abundance: once
CDR3nt: TGTGCCAGTTTGCCTGGATCCGGGAATAACTATGGCTACACCTTC; CDR3aa: CASLPGSGNNYGYTF; j_gene: TRBJ1-2; d_gene: NA; v_gene: TRBV19; abundance: once
CDR3nt: TGTGCCAGCTCACTTGTGGTAACAGTAAACACTGAAGCTTTCTTT; CDR3aa: CASSLVVTVNTEAFF; j_gene: TRBJ1-1; d_gene: NA; v_gene: TRBV18; abundance: few
CDR3nt: TGTGCCAGCAGCTTGGGAGGTTTTAAAGAAGCTGGAAACACCATATATTTT; CDR3aa: CASSLGGFKEAGNTIYF; j_gene: TRBJ1-3; d_gene: NA; v_gene: TRBV5-6; abundance: few
CDR3nt: TGTGCCACCACCGGGTTCGGGGATAGGAGAAACACTGAAGCTTTCTTT; CDR3aa: CATTGFGDRRNTEAFF; j_gene: TRBJ1-1; d_gene: NA; v_gene: TRBV19; abundance: NA
CDR3nt: TGTGCCAGCCGGGACAGGGGACACGAGCAGTACTTC; CDR3aa: CASRDRGHEQYF; j_gene: TRBJ2-7; d_gene: TRBD1; v_gene: TRBV19; abundance: NA
CDR3nt: TGTGCCATCAGTGAGTCGAGTGCAGGGAGGCAGACCCAGTACTTC; CDR3aa: CAISESSAGRQTQYF; j_gene: TRBJ2-5; d_gene: NA; v_gene: TRBV10-3; abundance: once
CDR3nt: TGTGCCAGCAGCCCCGGACAGCGATACTATGGCTACACCTTC; CDR3aa: CASSPGQRYYGYTF; j_gene: TRBJ1-2; d_gene: NA; v_gene: TRBV28; abundance: NA
CDR3nt: TGTGCCAGCAGCTTGCACAGGGAGGAGACCCAGTACTTC; CDR3aa: CASSLHREETQYF; j_gene: TRBJ2-5; d_gene: NA; v_gene: TRBV5-6; abundance: NA
CDR3nt: NA; CDR3aa: CASSSSGHYLNEQYF; j_gene: TRBJ2-5; d_gene: NA; v_gene: TRBV6-6; abundance: once
CDR3nt: TGTGCCAGCAGCGCTATTCGCGGTCCGGGGGGTGGTGAAAAACTGTTTTTT; CDR3aa: CASSAIRGPGGGEKLFF; j_gene: TRBJ1-4; d_gene: NA; v_gene: TRBV7-6; abundance: once
CDR3nt: TGTGCCAGCAGTGACGGGCGTTCTGGAAACACCATATATTTT; CDR3aa: CASSDGRSGNTIYF; j_gene: TRBJ1-3; d_gene: NA; v_gene: TRBV6-4; abundance: once
CDR3nt: TGCGCCAGCAGCGGGAAGGGACAGGGGGCGGGTGAGCAGTACTTC; CDR3aa: CASSGKGQGAGEQYF; j_gene: TRBJ2-7; d_gene: TRBD1; v_gene: TRBV5-1; abundance: few
CDR3nt: TGTGCCAGCAATCCGGGGGGCAGGGTAGATACACCCCTCCACTTT; CDR3aa: CASNPGGRVDTPLHF; j_gene: TRBJ1-6; d_gene: NA; v_gene: TRBV2; abundance: NA
CDR3nt: TGTGCCAGCAGCTTGGAGACGGCAGGGGGGCTCTATGGCTACACCTTC; CDR3aa: CASSLETAGGLYGYTF; j_gene: TRBJ1-2; d_gene: TRBD1; v_gene: TRBV5-4; abundance: few
CDR3nt: TGTGCCAGCAGCGTAGGAAGTCGGGCAGGGGACGGCTACACCTTC; CDR3aa: CASSVGSRAGDGYTF; j_gene: TRBJ1-2; d_gene: NA; v_gene: TRBV9; abundance: NA
CDR3nt: TGTGCCAGTAGTATAGTATGGACTAGCGTGGGGGATACGCAGTATTTT; CDR3aa: CASSIVWTSVGDTQYF; j_gene: TRBJ2-3; d_gene: TRBD2; v_gene: TRBV19; abundance: NA
CDR3nt: TGCGCCAGCAGCCCATCGCAGGGGGCGCAGGGCTACACCTTC; CDR3aa: CASSPSQGAQGYTF; j_gene: TRBJ1-2; d_gene: TRBD1; v_gene: TRBV5-1; abundance: few
CDR3nt: TGTGCCACGAGTAGCTCCTACAATGAGCAGTTCTTC; CDR3aa: CATSSSYNEQFF; j_gene: TRBJ2-1; d_gene: NA; v_gene: TRBV15; abundance: NA
CDR3nt: TGTGCCAGTAGTACGGACAGGGGAATGGAGACCCAGTACTTC; CDR3aa: CASSTDRGMETQYF; j_gene: TRBJ2-5; d_gene: TRBD1; v_gene: TRBV19; abundance: NA
CDR3nt: TGTGCCAGCTCACCAGGGACAGCTCTACCTAACACCGGCTACACCTTC; CDR3aa: CASSPGTALPNTGYTF; j_gene: TRBJ1-2; d_gene: TRBD1; v_gene: TRBV18; abundance: NA
CDR3nt: TGCAGCGTTGGACTGCTGAACACTGAAGCTTTCTTT; CDR3aa: CSVGLLNTEAFF; j_gene: TRBJ1-1; d_gene: NA; v_gene: TRBV29-1; abundance: once
CDR3nt: TGTGCCAGCAGCTTAGAGCGGGAAGGGCAGTACTTC; CDR3aa: CASSLEREGQYF; j_gene: TRBJ2-7; d_gene: TRBD2; v_gene: TRBV7-2; abundance: once
CDR3nt: TGCGCCAGCAACCCTAGGACAATCAACACCGGGGAGCTGTTTTTT; CDR3aa: CASNPRTINTGELFF; j_gene: TRBJ2-2; d_gene: NA; v_gene: TRBV5-1; abundance: NA
CDR3nt: TGTGCCAGCTCCGGGACAGGGGGAACCGGGGAGCTGTTTTTT; CDR3aa: CASSGTGGTGELFF; j_gene: TRBJ2-2; d_gene: TRBD1; v_gene: TRBV9; abundance: NA
CDR3nt: TGTGCCAGCAGTCGGACTAGCGGGGCAGATACGCAGTATTTT; CDR3aa: CASSRTSGADTQYF; j_gene: TRBJ2-3; d_gene: TRBD2; v_gene: TRBV2; abundance: NA
CDR3nt: TGTGCCAGCAGCTTGGGGTCCGCGTATAACTATGGCTACACCTTC; CDR3aa: CASSLGSAYNYGYTF; j_gene: TRBJ1-2; d_gene: NA; v_gene: TRBV5-4; abundance: once
CDR3nt: TGCAGCGTTGAAGGGGGAGGAAGAGAGACCCAGTACTTC; CDR3aa: CSVEGGGRETQYF; j_gene: TRBJ2-5; d_gene: NA; v_gene: TRBV29-1; abundance: NA
CDR3nt: TGTGCCAGCAGCGCGCGACAGGGATTGAACACTGAAGCTTTCTTT; CDR3aa: CASSARQGLNTEAFF; j_gene: TRBJ1-1; d_gene: TRBD1; v_gene: TRBV4-2; abundance: NA
CDR3nt: TGTGCCAGCAGCTTCGGACTAGCGGGGGGATTTAGCACAGATACGCAGTATTTT; CDR3aa: CASSFGLAGGFSTDTQYF; j_gene: TRBJ2-3; d_gene: TRBD2; v_gene: TRBV7-2; abundance: NA
CDR3nt: TGTGCCAGCAGGAGGCAGCCGAACCAGAACACTGAAGCTTTCTTT; CDR3aa: CASRRQPNQNTEAFF; j_gene: TRBJ1-1; d_gene: NA; v_gene: TRBV7-6; abundance: NA
CDR3nt: TGTGCCAGCAGGTTGATAGCGGGGGGGCATGAGCAGTTCTTC; CDR3aa: CASRLIAGGHEQFF; j_gene: TRBJ2-1; d_gene: TRBD2; v_gene: TRBV27; abundance: NA
CDR3nt: TGTGCCAGCATCCCTGGAGGCAGCTATGGCTACACCTTC; CDR3aa: CASIPGGSYGYTF; j_gene: TRBJ1-2; d_gene: NA; v_gene: TRBV28; abundance: NA
CDR3nt: TGCGCCAGCAGCTCAGGGGGCGCGGTGGCTGAAGCTTTCTTT; CDR3aa: CASSSGGAVAEAFF; j_gene: TRBJ1-1; d_gene: TRBD1; v_gene: TRBV5-1; abundance: NA
CDR3nt: TGCGCCAGCAGACGTCCGGGGGGGGACTACAATGAGCAGTTCTTC; CDR3aa: CASRRPGGDYNEQFF; j_gene: TRBJ2-1; d_gene: TRBD2; v_gene: TRBV4-1; abundance: NA
CDR3nt: TGTGCCAGCAGTGGGGGCCGACCCCGGCAGTTCTTC; CDR3aa: CASSGGRPRQFF; j_gene: TRBJ2-1; d_gene: NA; v_gene: TRBV2; abundance: NA
CDR3nt: TGTGCCAGCAGTTACCCCGGGGAATACTCACCCCTCCACTTT; CDR3aa: CASSYPGEYSPLHF; j_gene: TRBJ1-6; d_gene: NA; v_gene: TRBV6-5; abundance: NA
CDR3nt: TGTGCCACCAGCAGAGAGCGATTTAGCTACGAGCAGTACTTC; CDR3aa: CATSRERFSYEQYF; j_gene: TRBJ2-7; d_gene: NA; v_gene: TRBV15; abundance: NA
CDR3nt: TGCGCCAGCAGCCCCTCTAGCGGGGGATACAATGAGCAGTTCTTC; CDR3aa: CASSPSSGGYNEQFF; j_gene: TRBJ2-1; d_gene: TRBD2; v_gene: TRBV5-1; abundance: NA
CDR3nt: TGTGCCAGTAAACGGGTGGCGGGGGAAGACAATGAGCAGTTCTTC; CDR3aa: CASKRVAGEDNEQFF; j_gene: TRBJ2-1; d_gene: TRBD2; v_gene: TRBV19; abundance: NA